This T cell receptor (beta chain) appears in the sequencing data of a study of beta chain features in type 1 diabetes. What was sequenced were expressed TCRB transcripts, since all of the isolated RNA had been reverse transcribed. This table comes from immunoSEQ multiplex PCR, and its TCRdb copy is limited to in-frame clones, with some not included. The sample holds some 700,000 clones, roughly 12% seen once. V lost 0 bases and J lost 1, with 11 bases in between. The germline V gene has CDR1 SGHTA and CDR2 FQGTGA. This CDR3 contains 16 residues. Points on this clone: Its antigen remains unidentified.

Study-wide results and caveats: When Type 1 diabetes patients were examined, their TCRB CDR3s proved moderately but significantly shorter in all four CD4+ subsets.

This sequence originates from a man in his late teens or twenties with type 1 diabetes. The sequenced material came from naive CD4+ T cells from blood. The rearrangement joins TRBV7-3 to TRBJ2-3; possible D gene TRBD2, 6 bases. As DNA, the CDR3 is TGTGCCAGCAGCTTAACAGGGCCGGGGGGCACAGATACGCAGTATTTT. It is translated as CASSLTGPGGTDTQYF.